Following are 29 T cell receptor beta chains from one sample sequenced in a study of tumor and adjacent non-tumor tissue in lung cancer. RNA was extracted from bulk tissue without any cell sorting. TCRbeta libraries were built with three rounds of nested PCR, modified from ARM-PCR. TCRdb processed the multiplex PCR reads anew with MiXCR; each CDR3 protein has one entry. The table includes 200,000 to 250,000 distinct CDR3 sequences, 71% detected once. Sequencing used lung tumor tissue. All receptors derive from a man in his 60s with non-small cell lung cancer.

The chain links TRBV20-1 to TRBJ2-1, with D possibly matching TRBD2 (6 bases). Trimming shortened V by 4 bases and J by 3 bases, and 16 bases separated the two germline ends. Germline CDR1 and CDR2: DFQATT and SNEGSKA (reference sequence). This CDR3 is built from 15 residues. CDR3 sequence: CSANSNRDFYNEQFF. Written as DNA, the CDR3 is TGCAGTGCTAACTCGAACCGGGACTTCTACAATGAGCAGTTCTTC.

The rearrangement joins TRBV11-3 to TRBJ2-7; TRBD1 matches 7 bases. Germline values: CDR1 SGHNT, CDR2 YENEEA. J was trimmed by 0 bases and V by 4 bases; bases with no gene match: 6. The length of the CDR3 is 15 residues. The chain's CDR3 is CASSYRTGASYEQYF. The CDR3 DNA reads TGTGCCAGCAGCTATAGGACAGGAGCCTCCTACGAGCAGTACTTC.

Notes on this clonotype: The junction does not match germline at one end; this may be a read error. V usage is TRBV29-1 and J usage is TRBJ1-2; 7 nucleotides match TRBD1. Germline V gene lookup returns CDR1 SQVTM and CDR2 ANQGSEA. This CDR3 spans 14 amino acids. CDR3 sequence (DNA): TGCAGCGTGCGGGACAGCCGAGCTAACGATGGCTACAGATTC. Translated: CSVRDSRANDGYRF.

A remark on this clonotype: One end of the junction varies from germline; a read error may be responsible. J is TRBJ2-1 and V is TRBV20-1; D remains ambiguous. Germline CDR1 reads DFQATT; CDR2 reads SNEGSKA (reference sequence). This CDR3 is 13 amino acids long. The CDR3 spells CRARIASYNEQFF. The CDR3 DNA reads TGCCGTGCTAGAATTGCGTCCTACAATGAGCAGTTCTTC.

As regards this clonotype: A junction end diverges from the germline sequence, so it may reflect a read error. The chain carries TRBV29-1 and TRBJ2-1; TRBD1 matches 8 bases. CDR3 length equals 17 residues. Looked up from germline, CDR1 is SQVTM and CDR2 is ANQGSEA. The CDR3, as DNA: TGCAGCGTTGAAAAACCAACCGGGACAGGCTCCTACGATGAGCAGTTCTTC. Its protein product is CSVEKPTGTGSYDEQFF.

About this clonotype: An end of the junction differs from the germline gene, which may be a read error. This chain joins TRBV11-1 and TRBJ2-2; TRBD1 might be the D (7 bases). Germline V CDR1 and CDR2: SGHAT, FQDESV (reference sequence). The CDR3 covers 16 residues. Here the CDR3 DNA reads TGTGCCAGAAGCCTACAGACAGGGCTCCAGGGCGGGGAGTTGTTTTTT. The encoded protein is CARSLQTGLQGGELFF.

For this clonotype: A read error may produce the germline difference seen at one junction end. This chain uses TRBV6-5 with TRBJ2-3, with D maybe TRBD1 (6 bases). Germline V gene data show CDR1 as MNHEY and CDR2 as SVGAGI. This CDR3 has 15 residues. The CDR3 nucleotides are TGTGGCAGCAGCCCCACCAGGGGCAGCACAGATATGCAGTATTTT. It is translated as CGSSPTRGSTDMQYF.

For this clonotype: The junction shows a germline mismatch at one end, possibly a read error. The rearrangement links TRBV20-1 to TRBJ2-5, with D possibly matching TRBD2 (5 bases). The CDR3 covers 12 residues. CDR1 is DFQATT, CDR2 SNEGSKA, per germline (reference sequence). CDR3 region: CSTREPGKTQYF. In DNA, the CDR3 is TGCAGTACTAGGGAGCCGGGAAAGACCCAGTACTTC.

As concerns this clonotype: Sequence at one end of the junction differs from germline and may be a read error. This chain links TRBV11-3 with TRBJ2-5, with D possibly being TRBD2 (6 bases). Germline values: CDR1 SGHNT, CDR2 YENEEA. The CDR3 consists of 17 residues. CDR3 sequence (DNA): TGTGCCAGTAGCTTAGATCATGGCTCGAGGAGGGGAGAGACCCAGTACTTC. Amino acids: CASSLDHGSRRGETQYF.

In its sample, this clonotype was seen many times. The chain combines TRBV4-2 with TRBJ2-7; perhaps D is TRBD1 or TRBD2 (6 bases each). Germline values: CDR1 LGHNA, CDR2 YNFKEQ. The CDR3 is 16 amino acids. Between the trimmed V and J ends, which lost 0 bases and 1 base, there was a span of 13 bases. The CDR3 loop is CASSQEFPGASYEQYF. The DNA for the CDR3 is TGTGCCAGCAGCCAAGAATTTCCGGGGGCTTCCTACGAGCAGTACTTC.

In regard to this clonotype: The junction and the germline gene differ at one end; a read error may be behind it. The chain recombines TRBV11-2 with TRBJ2-4; a weak D match, TRBD1 (5 bases). Per germline, CDR1 SGHAT and CDR2 FQNNGV. CDR3 size: 14 residues. The CDR3 protein is CVSSPDRAKNIQYF. For the CDR3, the DNA is TGTGTCAGCAGCCCTGACAGAGCCAAAAACATTCAGTACTTC.

The chain has TRBV20-1 and TRBJ2-3, with 8 bases identical to TRBD2. Germline CDR1 reads DFQATT; CDR2 reads SNEGSKA (reference sequence). The CDR3 sequence is 17 residues long. After removal of 7 bases from V and 0 bases from J, the junction contained 15 bases not matched to a gene. The DNA of the CDR3 is TGCAGTGATAAGTTGAGGAGGGTAGCGGGAAGCACAGATACGCAGTATTTT. Encoded protein: CSDKLRRVAGSTDTQYF.

There are many counts of this clonotype. The chain is built from TRBV29-1 and TRBJ2-3; D might be TRBD1 (6 bases). The V end was cut by 7 bases, the J end by 5 bases, with 10 bases between. CDR3 length equals 11 residues. The germline V gene has CDR1 SQVTM and CDR2 ANQGSEA. The chain's CDR3 is CSAKGGDTQYF. The CDR3 DNA reads TGCAGCGCCAAAGGGGGAGATACGCAGTATTTT.

On this clonotype: A much larger clone differs from this one at a single base, so this may be a read error. The genes are TRBV4-2 and TRBJ1-2; TRBD1 might be the D (5 bases). Between the trimmed V and J ends, which lost 5 bases and 5 bases, there was a span of 15 bases. Germline values: CDR1 LGHNA, CDR2 YNFKEQ. The CDR3 length is 14 residues. The CDR3 loop is CASSSSGGKYGYTF. CDR3 coding DNA: TGTGCCAGCAGCTCGTCGGGGGGGAAGTATGGCTACACCTTC.

About this clonotype: Mismatch with germline at one junction end may stem from a read error. The V call is TRBV29-1, the J call TRBJ1-5; weak D call: TRBD1 (5 bases). Per germline, CDR1 SQVTM and CDR2 ANQGSEA. The CDR3 has 13 residues. The CDR3 coding sequence is TGCAGCGTTGGGAGGGACCCCAATCGGCCCCAGCATTTT. As protein: CSVGRDPNRPQHF. The complete variable domain, with remaining parts taken from reference TRBV29-1 and TRBJ1-5, reads SAVISQKPSRDICQRGTSLTIQCQVDSQVTMMFWYRQQPGQSLTLIATANQGSEATYESGFVIDKFPISRPNLTFSTLTVSNMSPEDSSIYLCSVGRDPNRPQHFGDGTRLSIL.

The genes are TRBV13 and TRBJ2-7, with 7 positions matching TRBD2. Germline CDR1 is PRHDT and CDR2 is FYEKMQ (reference sequence). V lost 2 bases and J lost 0; bases outside the gene matches: 13. This CDR3 comprises 18 residues. The CDR3: CASSLRVQTSQPSYEQYF. CDR3 nucleotides: TGTGCCAGCAGCTTACGCGTTCAGACTAGCCAGCCCTCCTACGAGCAGTACTTC.

This clonotype showed up just a few times. A clone one base away is much larger, so this may be a read error. The chain links TRBV11-2 to TRBJ2-1, with D uncertain. CDR3 size: 13 residues. From germline, CDR1 is SGHAT and CDR2 FQNNGV. CDR3 sequence reads: CASSLEAFNGQFF. CDR3 bases: TGTGCCAGCAGCTTAGAGGCGTTCAATGGGCAGTTCTTC.

Turning to this clonotype: One end of the junction varies from germline; a read error may be responsible. This rearrangement joins TRBV5-4 to TRBJ2-6, with D possibly matching TRBD1 (5 bases). This CDR3 spans 14 amino acids. Germline V CDR1 and CDR2: SGHNT, YYREEE (reference sequence). CDR3 loop: CASSLDPGANVMTF. The DNA for the CDR3 is TGTGCCAGCAGCTTAGATCCTGGGGCCAACGTCATGACCTTC. Drawing the rest from reference TRBV5-4 and TRBJ2-6, the complete variable domain is ETGVTQSPTHLIKTRGQQVTLRCSSQSGHNTVSWYQQALGQGPQFIFQYYREEENGRGNFPPRFSGLQFPNYSSELNVNALELDDSALYLCASSLDPGANVMTFGAGSRLTVL.

In its sample, this clonotype was seen a few times. The chain uses TRBV12-3 or TRBV12-4 and TRBJ1-1; D not certain. V shed 3 bases and J shed 10 bases, with 15 bases lying between them. The CDR3 covers 13 residues. CDR3 amino acids: CASSFWSLRGAFF. The CDR3 DNA reads TGTGCCAGCAGTTTCTGGAGCCTTCGGGGAGCTTTCTTT.

V is TRBV6-5 and J is TRBJ2-3, with TRBD2 identical over 7 bases. The V segment lost 0 bases and the J segment 0 bases; nucleotides outside the gene matches: 12. This CDR3 spans 19 amino acids. The germline CDR1 and CDR2 sequences are MNHEY and SVGAGI. CDR3 amino acids: CASSYSMDGGIASTDTQYF. CDR3 DNA: TGTGCCAGCAGTTACTCGATGGACGGGGGGATTGCTAGCACAGATACGCAGTATTTT.

A word on this clonotype: A much more abundant neighbour one base away suggests this may be a read error. The chain combines TRBV24-1 with TRBJ2-1; TRBD2 matches 7 bases. In germline, CDR1 is KGHDR, CDR2 SFDVKD. The V and J ends lost 8 bases and 15 bases, in that order; junction bases with no gene match: 15. This CDR3 comprises 13 residues. The CDR3 DNA follows: TGTGCCACCAAGGAGACGTGGGGGGGAGGGGTGTTCTTC. It encodes CATKETWGGGVFF.

This clonotype has more than one count but fewer than ten. This CDR3 reads CASSGSRDNEQFF. As DNA, the CDR3 is TGCGCCAGCAGCGGCTCCAGAGACAATGAGCAGTTCTTC. The chain recombines TRBV5-1 with TRBJ2-1, with D hard to call. CDR1 and CDR2 from the germline V gene are SGHRS and YFSETQ. This CDR3 is built from 13 residues. Trimming took off 4 bases at V and 5 bases at J, with 10 bases between the two ends.

This clonotype was counted many times. This chain connects TRBV11-3 to TRBJ1-2; maybe TRBD1 (5 bases). The V gene's germline CDR1 is SGHNT and CDR2 YENEEA. CDR3 length equals 14 residues. The V end was cut by 5 bases, the J end by 2 bases, with 12 bases between. The CDR3 here is CASSDRTWNYGYTF. CDR3 nucleotide sequence: TGTGCCAGCAGCGACCGGACATGGAACTATGGCTACACCTTC.

Note on this clonotype: This may come from a read error, since a much larger clone is one base off. The chain couples TRBV29-1 to TRBJ1-1; 7 nucleotides match TRBD1. CDR3 size: 13 residues. Germline V gene sequence: CDR1 SQVTM, CDR2 ANQGSEA. CDR3 in DNA: TGCAGCGTTTTTCCACAGGGGAACACTGAAGTTTTCTTT. Translation: CSVFPQGNTEVFF.

This clonotype was seen once. At one end the junction does not follow the germline gene, possibly because of a read error. The chain uses TRBV11-2 and TRBJ2-7; TRBD1 is a possible D gene (5 bases). CDR1 is SGHAT and CDR2 is FQNNGV in the germline V gene. The CDR3 is made up of 13 amino acids. CDR3 in DNA: TGTGCCAGAAGCCAGGGTCCAGGCTACGAGCAGTATTTC. Translated: CARSQGPGYEQYF.

This clonotype was recorded a few times. This chain uses TRBV20-1 with TRBJ2-7; D might be TRBD2 (9 bases). The CDR3 sequence is 17 residues long. Trimming cost V 4 bases and J 3 bases, with 25 bases left between them. Germline V gene lookup returns CDR1 DFQATT and CDR2 SNEGSKA (reference sequence). This chain's CDR3 is CSAIGTGLPSGNYEQYF. The CDR3 nucleotides are TGCAGTGCTATCGGGACAGGCCTCCCTAGCGGGAACTACGAGCAGTACTTC.

The chain is built from TRBV6-5 and TRBJ2-3; TRBD2 aligns across 12 bases. The CDR3 consists of 15 residues. With 6 bases clipped from V and 7 bases from J, the junction kept 8 bases outside the gene matches. Germline values: CDR1 MNHEY, CDR2 SVGAGI. The CDR3, as DNA: TGTGCCAGCAGCCATCTAGCGGGGGGGCCGAATACGCAGTATTTT. Its translation is CASSHLAGGPNTQYF.

This chain connects TRBV20-1 to TRBJ2-3, with a weak D call TRBD2 (6 bases). The V end was cut by 4 bases, the J end by 4 bases, with 18 bases between. This CDR3 region has 15 residues. Germline V gives CDR1 DFQATT, CDR2 SNEGSKA (reference sequence). For the CDR3, the DNA is TGCAGTGCTAATTCTCCTAGCGAGAGCTCAGATACGCAGTATTTT. It specifies CSANSPSESSDTQYF.

Turning to this clonotype: A junction boundary mismatches the germline segment, possibly from a read error. The chain's CDR3 is CSVSDYNTEELFF. The CDR3 DNA reads as TGCAGTGTTTCTGACTACAACACCGAGGAGCTGTTTTTT. The rearrangement uses TRBV20-1 and TRBJ2-2, with D perhaps TRBD2 (5 bases). The CDR3 has 13 residues. CDR1 and CDR2 (germline): DFQATT, SNEGSKA (reference sequence).